This TCR beta chain was recovered during a study of shared clonotypes between healthy human individuals. The CDR3 runs 14 residues. The ends were cut back, 6 bases at V and 0 bases at J, with 9 bases in the middle. From germline, CDR1 is MDHEN and CDR2 SYDVKM. Comments on this clone: What it recognizes is unknown.

The study's findings and limits: The study generally estimated greater richness for naive than memory subsets. A handful of donors shared approximately 5% of their naive CD4 clonotypes.

Profiled with immunoSEQ multiplex PCR; TCRdb holds only in-frame clones, not every one. This table holds a few hundred thousand clones, around 90% found once. The source of this sequence is a man between 18 and 35 years old in good health. The genes are TRBV28 and TRBJ2-1; D remains ambiguous. Input material: memory CD8+ T cells sorted from blood. The sample's subset: CD45RO+ cells pooled with CCR7-negative TemRA cells. The DNA of the CDR3 is TGTGCCAGCAGGGTACCGAGCTCCTACAATGAGCAGTTCTTC. Its protein is CASRVPSSYNEQFF. The full variable domain, rest sourced from reference TRBV28 and TRBJ2-1, is DVKVTQSSRYLVKRTGEKVFLECVQDMDHENMFWYRQDPGLGLRLIYFSYDVKMKEKGDIPEGYSVSREKKERFSLILESASTNQTSMYLCASRVPSSYNEQFFGPGTRLTVL.